The 18 T cell receptor beta chains in this list originate from one sample, sequenced in a study of OX40 agonist ivuxolimab in advanced cancers. Preparation of the library involved the immunoSEQ multiplex PCR assay. TCRdb obtained this table from immuneACCESS and retained in-frame rearrangements with V and J assigned. These tables miss some clones; where compared with another copy, unresolved V genes account for less than half of the shortfall, and the remainder is unexplained. Counted in this sample were 90,000 to 100,000 clones; about 90% of them appeared once. 0.79% of the sample comes from the top ten. The material sequenced was CD4+ or CD8+ T cells sorted from blood, taken in a trial of the OX40 agonist ivuxolimab. The source of these receptors is an adult with an advanced solid tumor such as melanoma, head and neck, liver or kidney cancer.

The chain links TRBV11-2 to TRBJ1-4; 8 nucleotides agree with TRBD1. From germline, CDR1 is SGHAT and CDR2 FQNNGV. V dropped 5 bases and J dropped 5; count of bases not matched to a gene: 7. The CDR3 totals 15 residues. The DNA of the CDR3 is TGTGCCAGCAGCACAAACAGGGGGTGGAATGAAAAACTGTTTTTT. This encodes CASSTNRGWNEKLFF. Variable domain in full (rest from reference TRBV11-2 and TRBJ1-4): EAGVAQSPRYKIIEKRQSVAFWCNPISGHATLYWYQQILGQGPKLLIQFQNNGVVDDSQLPKDRFSAERLKGVDSTLKIQPAKLEDSAVYLCASSTNRGWNEKLFFGSGTQLSVL.

V and J are TRBV19 and TRBJ2-5; possibly TRBD1 for D (7 bases). Trimming removed 5 bases at V and 4 bases at J, with 14 bases between. CDR1 LNHDA and CDR2 SQIVND come from the germline V gene (reference sequence). CDR3 length: 14 amino acids. The CDR3 region is CASSSSGGRETQYF. The CDR3 nucleotides read TGTGCCAGTAGTTCCTCAGGGGGGAGAGAGACCCAGTACTTC.

This chain joins TRBV5-4 and TRBJ2-3; 9 positions agree with TRBD2. Germline trimming cut 6 bases from V and 2 bases from J; bases unmatched to any gene: 4. Germline assignment: CDR1 SGHNT and CDR2 YYREEE (reference sequence). The CDR3 totals 14 residues. The CDR3 region has the DNA TGTGCCAGCAAAGCGGGGGGATACACAGATACGCAGTATTTT. It codes for CASKAGGYTDTQYF.

V gene TRBV6-5 combines with J gene TRBJ2-3, with D perhaps TRBD2 (7 bases). Between the trimmed V and J ends, which lost 2 bases and 5 bases, there was a span of 11 bases. The CDR3 has 14 amino acids. Germline lookup yields CDR1 MNHEY and CDR2 SVGAGI. The CDR3: CASSYGGAKDTQYF. The CDR3 region has the DNA TGTGCCAGCAGTTACGGGGGGGCTAAAGATACGCAGTATTTT.

The chain uses TRBV6-6 and TRBJ1-1; 9 positions match TRBD1. With 5 bases clipped from V and 3 bases from J, the junction kept 10 bases outside the gene matches. CDR3 length: 16 residues. Germline CDR1 and CDR2: MNHNY and SVGAGI (reference sequence). CDR3 loop: CASSATQGALDTEAFF. The CDR3 nucleotides read TGTGCCAGCAGTGCGACACAGGGGGCTTTAGACACTGAAGCTTTCTTT.

This clone was seen a few times. The rearrangement uses TRBV30 and TRBJ1-1; possibly TRBD1 for D (5 bases). The CDR3 totals 12 residues. Trimming removed 4 bases at V and 4 bases at J, with 10 bases between. CDR1 is GTSNPN and CDR2 is SVGIG in the germline V gene (reference sequence). The CDR3 is CAWTGQGTEAFF. The CDR3 bases are TGTGCCTGGACAGGGCAGGGCACTGAAGCTTTCTTT.

Comment on this clone: One junction end does not reproduce the germline sequence, and a read error may be involved. The V and J genes are TRBV20-1 and TRBJ2-7, with D tentatively TRBD1 (6 bases). Germline V gene data show CDR1 as DFQATT and CDR2 as SNEGSKA (reference sequence). The CDR3 runs to 11 residues. CDR3 bases: TGCAGTGCTAGAGATTGGACAGACGCCGCCTTC. Translated, it gives CSARDWTDAAF.

This clone was counted once. The chain carries TRBV7-9 and TRBJ1-1, with D possibly matching TRBD1 (6 bases). V was shortened by 5 bases and J by 1 base, with 8 bases between the two germline ends. This CDR3 is 13 amino acids long. Germline V CDR1 and CDR2: SEHNR, FQNEAQ (reference sequence). The CDR3 region is CASSTDRNTEAFF. The CDR3 bases are TGTGCCAGCAGCACGGACAGGAACACTGAAGCTTTCTTT.

This clone was recorded only once. The V and J genes are TRBV2 and TRBJ2-5; D gene unclear. The V gene lost 6 bases and the J gene lost 5 bases, with 7 bases spanning the gap. This CDR3 comprises 11 residues. Germline CDR1 is SNHLY and CDR2 is FYNNEI. The CDR3 nucleotides read TGTGCCAGCAGACGCGCGGAGACCCAGTACTTC. Protein: CASRRAETQYF. The full variable domain, rest sourced from reference TRBV2 and TRBJ2-5, is EPEVTQTPSHQVTQMGQEVILRCVPISNHLYFYWYRQILGQKVEFLVSFYNNEISEKSEIFDDQFSVERPDGSNFTLKIRSTKLEDSAMYFCASRRAETQYFGPGTRLLVL.

This rearrangement joins TRBV28 to TRBJ2-3, with TRBD2 identical over 14 bases. This CDR3 has 17 residues. Germline V gives CDR1 MDHEN, CDR2 SYDVKM. The V gene end was trimmed by 5 bases and the J gene end by 6 bases; junction bases not matched to a gene: 10. CDR3 amino acids: CASSPIGLAGGMDTQYF. CDR3 coding DNA: TGTGCCAGCAGTCCGATCGGACTAGCGGGGGGTATGGATACGCAGTATTTT.

Only a few counts were recorded for this clone. The chain has TRBV7-2 and TRBJ1-2; 9 bases match TRBD1. The V and J ends lost 4 bases and 7 bases, in that order; junction bases with no gene match: 4. From germline, CDR1 is SGHTA and CDR2 FQGNSA. This CDR3 spans 13 amino acids. The CDR3 spells CASSSGTGLGYTF. CDR3 nucleotides: TGTGCCAGCAGCTCAGGGACAGGGCTTGGCTACACCTTC.

This chain connects TRBV7-2 to TRBJ1-4; D is unclear. The CDR3 totals 15 residues. The V end lost 5 bases, the J end lost 7 bases, and 17 bases lay between the germline ends. Germline values: CDR1 SGHTA, CDR2 FQGNSA. This chain's CDR3 is CASSGDGLASEKLFF. Here the CDR3 DNA reads TGTGCCAGCAGCGGAGATGGGTTGGCGAGTGAAAAACTGTTTTTT.

The rearrangement joins TRBV11-2 to TRBJ2-5; D not resolved. Trimming pared 1 base from V and 5 bases from J, leaving 11 bases between. The CDR3 spans 14 residues. Germline assignment: CDR1 SGHAT and CDR2 FQNNGV. The DNA of the CDR3 is TGTGCCAGCAGCTTAGGAAGGCAGGCGGAGACCCAGTACTTC. Protein sequence: CASSLGRQAETQYF.

The chain recombines TRBV5-1 with TRBJ2-7; tentative D call: TRBD1 (6 bases). The CDR3 extends over 14 amino acids. Germline V gene sequence: CDR1 SGHRS, CDR2 YFSETQ. Trimming pared 5 bases from V and 1 base from J, leaving 13 bases between. CDR3 region: CASRPGGQSYEQYF. CDR3 nucleotide sequence: TGCGCCAGCAGACCCGGCGGACAGTCCTACGAGCAGTACTTC.

This chain joins TRBV28 and TRBJ2-1; tentative D call: TRBD1 (7 bases). The CDR3 is made up of 15 amino acids. V dropped 3 bases and J dropped 3 bases, with 12 bases sitting between them. The germline V gene has CDR1 MDHEN and CDR2 SYDVKM. CDR3 loop: CASSFSGGGYNEQFF. The CDR3 DNA sequence: TGTGCCAGCAGTTTTTCAGGGGGAGGCTACAATGAGCAGTTCTTC.

The chain has TRBV2 and TRBJ2-1; 10 positions match TRBD2. The CDR3 runs to 14 residues. V shed 4 bases, J shed 6 bases, and the junction held 3 bases outside the gene matches. The germline V gene has CDR1 SNHLY and CDR2 FYNNEI. CDR3 amino acids: CASSVAGGINEQFF. The DNA for the CDR3 is TGTGCCAGCAGTGTAGCGGGGGGAATCAATGAGCAGTTCTTC.

The CDR3 protein is CASTRGEGTYGYTF. The CDR3 DNA follows: TGTGCCAGCACCCGGGGGGAGGGGACGTATGGCTACACCTTC. The J gene is TRBJ1-2, the V gene TRBV6-5; the D gene is possibly TRBD1 (5 bases). CDR1 and CDR2 (germline): MNHEY, SVGAGI. The CDR3 extends over 14 amino acids. V was cut by 7 bases and J by 5 bases, with 17 bases left in between.

The chain has TRBV15 and TRBJ1-3; D perhaps matches TRBD1 (6 bases). Deletions cut 5 bases from V and 4 bases from J, with 9 bases between. The CDR3 has 13 amino acids. Germline CDR1 and CDR2: LNHNV and YYDKDF (reference sequence). In nucleotides, the CDR3 is TGTGCCACCAGCCGGGACATCGGAAACACCATATATTTT. This encodes CATSRDIGNTIYF.